This record looks at one T cell receptor beta chain sequence and its context. No antigen is known for it. The data derive from a study of cytomegalovirus exposure and HLA in healthy donors. Study results and caveats: In a later analysis, at a false discovery rate of 0.05, 17,000 or so TCR beta sequences matched HLA alleles.

V shed 4 bases and J 3 bases; nucleotides not matched to a gene: 7. The CDR3 runs 15 residues. Germline V lookup: CDR1 SGHRS, CDR2 YFSETQ. The primer mix had 60 Vbeta and 13 Jbeta primers. The assay was immunoSEQ multiplex PCR, and TCRdb's table has in-frame clones only and misses some. The table has over 100,000 clones, around three quarters seen once. Source material: PBMCs. The sequence derives from a human donor in good health. The chain has TRBV5-1 and TRBJ1-5, with TRBD1 matching over 7 bases. The CDR3 coding sequence is TGCGCCAGCAGCCCTTCGGGACAGTCCAATCAGCCCCAGCATTTT. Translation: CASSPSGQSNQPQHF.